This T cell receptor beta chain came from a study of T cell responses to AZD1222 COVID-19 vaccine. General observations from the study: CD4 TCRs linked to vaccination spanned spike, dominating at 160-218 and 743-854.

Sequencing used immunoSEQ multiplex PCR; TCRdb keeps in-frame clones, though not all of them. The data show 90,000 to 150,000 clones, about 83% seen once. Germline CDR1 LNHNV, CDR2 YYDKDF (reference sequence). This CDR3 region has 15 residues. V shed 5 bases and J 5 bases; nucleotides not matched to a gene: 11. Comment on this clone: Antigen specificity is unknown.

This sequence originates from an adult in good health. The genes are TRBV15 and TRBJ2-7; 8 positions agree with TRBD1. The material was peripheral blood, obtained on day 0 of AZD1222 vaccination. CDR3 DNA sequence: TGTGCCACCAGCGGAGGGACAGGCCTTAGGGACGAGCAGTACTTC. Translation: CATSGGTGLRDEQYF. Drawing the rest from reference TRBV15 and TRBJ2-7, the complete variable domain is DAMVIQNPRYQVTQFGKPVTLSCSQTLNHNVMYWYQQKSSQAPKLLFHYYDKDFNNEADTPDNFQSRRPNTSFCFLDIRSPGLGDTAMYLCATSGGTGLRDEQYFGPGTRLTVT.